This T cell receptor (beta chain) is from a study of early T cells in non-severe SARS-CoV-2 infection (dated by TCRdb to the early 2020s). With regard to the full study: Because TCR sequencing relied on bulk RNA taken from unsorted whole blood, pairing of alpha and beta chains was not possible.

Library construction relied on 5' RACE. Sequencing instrument: NextSeq 500. To correct for sequencing error and PCR bias, the TCR library protocol tagged individual cDNA molecules with unique molecular identifiers. TCR alpha and beta chains were both sequenced, and the abundances of alpha and beta sequences in each sample were closely correlated with each other. The published analysis was carried out like this. Decombinator V4 was used to annotate the V gene, J gene and CDR3 of the TCR sequences. Expanded TCRs were defined as changing significantly between any two time points under a Poisson model with p below 0.0001. TCR abundances were normalised to the total number of TCRs sequenced per sample and expressed as counts per million. TRAV1-2 paired with TRAJ12, TRAJ20 or TRAJ33 defined MAIT TCRs, while TRAV10 paired with TRAJ18 defined iNKT TCRs. VDJdb, accessed 1 November 2021, was searched for CMV, EBV and SARS-CoV-2 annotated TCRs, excluding TCRs annotated for multiple antigens. Using fastp trimming at Q25 and MiXCR clonotype assembly, TCRdb reanalyzed the public sequencing data and kept in-frame beta chains. Each CDR3 protein appears once, grouped with its most common genes and DNA. TCRdb, rather than the study authors, made the V and J calls. The sample data list over 60,000 distinct CDR3 sequences, and under 9.5% of these were observed just once. The ten biggest clones cover under 7% of the sample.

This clonotype has more than one count but fewer than ten. The target of this receptor is not known. It has no much larger one-base neighbor in the sample; base qualities were not kept. From the germline V gene (reference sequence), CDR1 is LNHNV and CDR2 is YYDKDF. From the cysteine up to the phenylalanine, the CDR3 has a length of 18 residues. Only CDR3 DNA is held: 54 bases, read in frame from base 1. V gives up 5 bases and J gives up 1 base, and the segment between their germline ends measures 21 bases. What the study reported, not specific to this receptor: VDJdb matching was skewed toward anti-spike CD8 responses and likely underestimated virus-specific expansions, missing private and CD4 specificities.

This was a case-control study nested in a cohort of healthcare workers in London, UK, who had nasopharyngeal swab PCR tests and blood samples taken every week. Healthcare workers were enrolled in the week of the UK lockdown, from 23 to 31 March 2020, and were followed every week for up to roughly 15 weeks. This sequence uses TRBV15 and TRBJ1-5, with a weak D call of TRBD1 (6 bases match). What was sequenced was whole blood. The clonotype comes from an adult who was a healthcare worker with PCR-confirmed SARS-CoV-2 infection or an uninfected control (not recorded which). The CDR3 here reads CATSASPRDMASNQPQHF. DNA sequence: TGTGCCACCAGCGCCTCCCCGCGGGACATGGCGAGCAATCAGCCCCAGCATTTT.